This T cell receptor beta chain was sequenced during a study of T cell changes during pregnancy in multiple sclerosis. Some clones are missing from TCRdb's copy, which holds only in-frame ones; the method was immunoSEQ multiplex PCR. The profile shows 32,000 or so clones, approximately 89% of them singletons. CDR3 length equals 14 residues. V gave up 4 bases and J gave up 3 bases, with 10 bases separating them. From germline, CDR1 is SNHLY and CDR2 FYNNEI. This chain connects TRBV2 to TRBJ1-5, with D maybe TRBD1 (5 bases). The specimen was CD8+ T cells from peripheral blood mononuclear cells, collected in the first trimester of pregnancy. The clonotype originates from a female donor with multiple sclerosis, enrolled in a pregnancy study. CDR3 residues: CASSARQYNQPQHF. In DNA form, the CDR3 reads TGTGCCAGCAGTGCGAGACAGTACAATCAGCCCCAGCATTTT.